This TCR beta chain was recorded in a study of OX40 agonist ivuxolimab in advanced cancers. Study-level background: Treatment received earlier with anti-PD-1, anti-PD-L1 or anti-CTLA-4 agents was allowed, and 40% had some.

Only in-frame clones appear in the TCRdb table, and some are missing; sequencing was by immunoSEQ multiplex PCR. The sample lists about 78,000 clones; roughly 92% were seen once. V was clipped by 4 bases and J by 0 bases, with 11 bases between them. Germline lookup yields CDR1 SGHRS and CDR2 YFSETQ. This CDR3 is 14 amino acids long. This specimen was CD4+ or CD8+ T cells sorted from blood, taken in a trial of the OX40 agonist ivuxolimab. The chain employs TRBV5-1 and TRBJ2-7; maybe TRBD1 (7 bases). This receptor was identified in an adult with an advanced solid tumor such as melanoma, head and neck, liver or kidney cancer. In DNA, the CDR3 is TGCGCCAGCAGCGCCCAGGGGGGCTCCTACGAGCAGTACTTC. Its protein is CASSAQGGSYEQYF.